These 32 T cell receptor beta chains came from one sample sequenced in a study of patients and donors after allogeneic stem cell transplantation. One entry per CDR3 protein, called by TCRdb with MiXCR from the RT-PCR reads. Altogether about 960,000 distinct CDR3 sequences are present, under 20% being singletons, with the ten largest covering approximately 5.9%. The sequenced sample consisted of blood, either unsorted or a sorted T cell fraction (not recorded which). These receptors came from a human donor who was either an allogeneic HSCT recipient or a stem cell or donor lymphocyte infusion donor (not recorded which). It is not recorded whose cells these are; they may come from a transplant donor.

This clonotype has only a few counts. The chain uses TRBV12-3 or TRBV12-4 and TRBJ1-2; 7 nucleotides align to TRBD1. The CDR3 totals 14 residues. Trimming took 5 bases from V and 4 from J; bases not matched to a gene: 7. The CDR3 region is CASSQTGAGYGYTF. The CDR3 nucleotides read TGTGCCAGCAGTCAAACAGGGGCGGGCTATGGCTACACCTTC.

The sample holds a few counts of this clonotype. J is TRBJ1-1 and V is TRBV7-9, with a weak D call TRBD1 (6 bases). Germline V gene lookup returns CDR1 SEHNR and CDR2 FQNEAQ (reference sequence). The V end was cut by 3 bases, the J end by 3 bases, with 11 bases between. This CDR3 is built from 14 residues. The CDR3 bases are TGTGCCAGCAGCTTTACAGGGTTGGACACTGAAGCTTTCTTT. Residues: CASSFTGLDTEAFF.

This clonotype has a count of ten or more. The chain is built from TRBV29-1 and TRBJ2-3; D not resolved. The CDR3 is 11 amino acids. Looked up from germline, CDR1 is SQVTM and CDR2 is ANQGSEA. The V and J ends lost 6 bases and 5 bases respectively, with 9 bases between them. CDR3: CSVAVGDTQYF. The CDR3 bases are TGCAGCGTGGCTGTGGGAGATACGCAGTATTTT.

Only a few counts were recorded for this clonotype. The rearrangement uses TRBV5-6 and TRBJ2-6, with D possibly matching TRBD2 (7 bases). This CDR3 has 16 amino acids. V was trimmed by 1 base and J by 2 bases, leaving 10 bases between them. Germline V gene lookup returns CDR1 SGHDT and CDR2 YYEEEE. DNA for the CDR3: TGTGCCAGCAGCTTGCCGGGGGGCCCTGGGGCCAACGTCCTGACTTTC. It codes for CASSLPGGPGANVLTF.

This chain uses TRBV12-3 or TRBV12-4 with TRBJ2-1, with a possible D match to TRBD2 (5 bases). CDR3 length equals 15 residues. V lost 5 bases and J lost 7, with 18 bases in between. The DNA for the CDR3 is TGTGCCAGCAGTCTAGAGACTGTCGGGGTTAATGAGCAGTTCTTC. Translating it yields CASSLETVGVNEQFF.

This clonotype was found a few times. This sequence joins TRBV6-5 and TRBJ2-5, with no clear D. The CDR3 loop spans 14 amino acids. Trimming took off 4 bases at V and 5 bases at J, with 14 bases between the two ends. The germline V gene has CDR1 MNHEY and CDR2 SVGAGI. The CDR3 sequence: CASSFLVQQETQYF. CDR3 DNA sequence: TGTGCCAGCAGTTTCCTAGTTCAGCAGGAGACCCAGTACTTC.

This chain joins TRBV11-2 and TRBJ2-3; 11 nucleotides align to TRBD2. J was trimmed by 7 bases and V by 1 base; bases with no gene match: 10. The CDR3 consists of 17 residues. CDR1 is SGHAT, CDR2 FQNNGV, per germline. The CDR3 DNA follows: TGTGCCAGCAGCTTAGCGACACTAGCGGGAGATCTACATACGCAGTATTTT. Its protein product is CASSLATLAGDLHTQYF. The variable domain in full, with the rest retrieved from reference TRBV11-2 and TRBJ2-3, is EAGVAQSPRYKIIEKRQSVAFWCNPISGHATLYWYQQILGQGPKLLIQFQNNGVVDDSQLPKDRFSAERLKGVDSTLKIQPAKLEDSAVYLCASSLATLAGDLHTQYFGPGTRLTVL.

This clonotype was seen only a few times. J is TRBJ2-3 and V is TRBV15; D is unclear. The germline V and J ends were trimmed by 2 bases and 4 bases, with 7 bases remaining between them. CDR1 and CDR2 (germline): LNHNV, YYDKDF (reference sequence). The CDR3 spans 13 residues. CDR3 protein: CATSRLFPDTQYF. The CDR3 coding sequence is TGTGCCACCAGCAGACTCTTCCCAGATACGCAGTATTTT. The full variable domain, with the rest looked up from reference TRBV15 and TRBJ2-3, is DAMVIQNPRYQVTQFGKPVTLSCSQTLNHNVMYWYQQKSSQAPKLLFHYYDKDFNNEADTPDNFQSRRPNTSFCFLDIRSPGLGDTAMYLCATSRLFPDTQYFGPGTRLTVL.

This sequence joins TRBV24-1 and TRBJ2-5, with 8 positions matching TRBD2. V was pared by 5 bases and J by 5 bases, with 12 bases of the junction left unmatched. CDR3 length: 16 residues. Germline V CDR1 and CDR2: KGHDR, SFDVKD. The CDR3: CATSAPGLGILETQYF. The DNA for the CDR3 is TGTGCCACCAGTGCTCCGGGACTAGGAATCCTCGAGACCCAGTACTTC.

The CDR3 DNA follows: TGCAGTGCTAGAAGCATGATTGGCTACAATGAGCAGTTCTTC. Translated, it gives CSARSMIGYNEQFF. The chain recombines TRBV20-1 with TRBJ2-1; D is unresolved. CDR1 DFQATT and CDR2 SNEGSKA come from the germline V gene (reference sequence). This CDR3 has 14 amino acids. Trimming shortened V by 2 bases and J by 3 bases, and 11 bases separated the two germline ends.

This clonotype occurred a few times. The rearrangement joins TRBV21-1 to TRBJ1-4; the D call of TRBD1 is as the table states it, not checked on the DNA. TRBV21-1 corresponds to a pseudogene. There are 17 residues in the CDR3. The CDR3 bases are TGTGCCAGCAGCCCCCCCGGGGACAGGAGAAAGCATGAAAAACTGTTTTTT. Protein product: CASSPPGDRRKHEKLFF.

The chain employs TRBV2 and TRBJ2-1; D is undetermined. V lost 2 bases and J 1 base, leaving 15 bases between the germline ends. The length of the CDR3 is 17 residues. Germline V lookup: CDR1 SNHLY, CDR2 FYNNEI. CDR3 sequence (DNA): TGTGCCAGCAGTGAATGGGCCCTTTCCGCATCCTACAATGAGCAGTTCTTC. Amino acid sequence: CASSEWALSASYNEQFF.

This clonotype has a handful of counts. V is TRBV3-1 and J is TRBJ2-1; D not certain. The CDR3 loop spans 17 amino acids. Germline V lookup: CDR1 LGHDT, CDR2 YNNKEL (reference sequence). Trimming took off 0 bases at V and 0 bases at J, with 12 bases between the two ends. This chain's CDR3 is CASSQDGTAYSYNEQFF. The CDR3 region has the DNA TGTGCCAGCAGCCAAGACGGCACAGCCTACTCCTACAATGAGCAGTTCTTC.

The table lists this clonotype with a few counts. The rearrangement joins TRBV5-6 to TRBJ2-2, with D perhaps TRBD1 (6 bases). Trimming shortened V by 0 bases and J by 1 base, and 16 bases separated the two germline ends. The length of the CDR3 is 18 residues. Germline V lookup: CDR1 SGHDT, CDR2 YYEEEE. The CDR3 DNA reads TGTGCCAGCAGCTTGGTCACAGGGTTCCCTATGAACACCGGGGAGCTGTTTTTT. It is translated as CASSLVTGFPMNTGELFF. Full variable domain (remainder filled in from reference TRBV5-6 and TRBJ2-2): DAGVTQSPTHLIKTRGQQVTLRCSPKSGHDTVSWYQQALGQGPQFIFQYYEEEERQRGNFPDRFSGHQFPNYSSELNVNALLLGDSALYLCASSLVTGFPMNTGELFFGEGSRLTVL.

The gene calls are TRBV20-1 and TRBJ2-5; tentatively, D is TRBD2 (7 bases). The ends were cut back, 6 bases at V and 4 bases at J, with 18 bases in the middle. From germline, CDR1 is DFQATT and CDR2 SNEGSKA (reference sequence). CDR3 length: 14 residues. Here the CDR3 reads CSAKRRGRVETQYF. The CDR3 coding sequence is TGCAGTGCCAAGAGAAGGGGGAGGGTAGAGACCCAGTACTTC.

This sequence joins TRBV20-1 and TRBJ2-7; D tentatively reads TRBD1 or TRBD2 (5 bases each). Germline assignment: CDR1 DFQATT and CDR2 SNEGSKA (reference sequence). The germline V and J ends were trimmed by 6 bases and 6 bases, with 9 bases remaining between them. There are 10 residues in the CDR3. DNA for the CDR3: TGCAGTGCCGGGGCTTTCGAGCAGTACTTC. It translates to CSAGAFEQYF.

J is TRBJ1-5 and V is TRBV20-1; 7 bases are a match to TRBD1. The CDR3 extends over 14 amino acids. The germline CDR1 and CDR2 sequences are DFQATT and SNEGSKA (reference sequence). The ends lost 6 bases at V and 0 bases at J; junction bases unmatched: 5. The CDR3 loop reads CSATRDSSNQPQHF. The CDR3 bases are TGCAGTGCCACCCGGGACAGTAGCAATCAGCCCCAGCATTTT.

This chain connects TRBV12-3 or TRBV12-4 to TRBJ2-3, with 8 positions matching TRBD1. This CDR3 is built from 15 residues. The J segment lost 2 bases and the V segment lost 6 bases, leaving 7 bases of the junction unmatched. Written as DNA, the CDR3 is TGTGCCAGCAGCCCGGGACAGGCTAACACAGATACGCAGTATTTT. This encodes CASSPGQANTDTQYF.

This chain joins TRBV10-3 and TRBJ2-1, with D perhaps being TRBD1 or TRBD2 (5 bases each). The V end was cut by 9 bases, the J end by 5 bases, with 8 bases between. Germline V gene sequence: CDR1 ENHRY, CDR2 SYGVKD. CDR3 length: 11 residues. The CDR3 bases are TGTGCCATGGGACCCGACAATGAGCAGTTCTTC. Translated, it gives CAMGPDNEQFF.

The chain uses TRBV6-1 and TRBJ1-3; TRBD1 is a possible D gene (5 bases). Between the trimmed V and J ends, which lost 6 bases and 3 bases, there was a span of 9 bases. CDR3 length equals 13 residues. CDR1 and CDR2 from the germline V gene are MNHNS and SASEGT. CDR3 nucleotide sequence: TGTGCCAGCAGGCGGGACTTTGGAAACACCATATATTTT. Amino acid sequence: CASRRDFGNTIYF.

The chain employs TRBV29-1 and TRBJ1-2, with D unclear. Trimming removed 6 bases at V and 2 bases at J, with 7 bases between. Germline CDR1 and CDR2: SQVTM and ANQGSEA. The CDR3 runs to 11 residues. This chain's CDR3 is CSVTKNYGYTF. The CDR3 region has the DNA TGCAGCGTCACAAAGAACTATGGCTACACCTTC.

This clonotype was counted at least ten times. V usage is TRBV2 and J usage is TRBJ2-5; tentatively, D is TRBD1 or TRBD2 (6 bases each). V lost 4 bases and J lost 5, with 11 bases in between. The CDR3 contains 13 residues. Germline-derived CDR1 and CDR2 are SNHLY and FYNNEI. CDR3 sequence reads: CASSARGGETQYF. Here the CDR3 DNA reads TGTGCCAGCAGTGCTAGAGGGGGGGAGACCCAGTACTTC.

This clonotype occurred a few times. The V and J genes are TRBV21-1 and TRBJ2-5; no DNA check was done on the table's D call, TRBD2. TRBV21-1 is reported as a pseudogene. CDR3 size: 11 residues. The CDR3 loop reads CASSSFRAQYF. CDR3 sequence (DNA): TGTGCCAGCTCCTCCTTTCGAGCCCAGTACTTC.

The chain recombines TRBV4-3 with TRBJ2-7; D call uncertain. Deletions cut 3 bases from V and 0 bases from J, with 9 bases between. Germline V gene data show CDR1 as LGHNA and CDR2 as YSLEER. The CDR3 runs 14 residues. The CDR3 reads CASSHSLSSYEQYF. CDR3 coding DNA: TGCGCCAGCAGCCACAGTCTGAGCTCCTACGAGCAGTACTTC.

This clonotype was observed a few times. V usage is TRBV5-1 and J usage is TRBJ2-3; D is undetermined. The CDR3 runs 14 residues. Germline CDR1 reads SGHRS; CDR2 reads YFSETQ. V shed 0 bases and J shed 5 bases, with 10 bases lying between them. The CDR3 nucleotides are TGCGCCAGCAGCTTGGCGGCTGGTCAAGATACGCAGTATTTT. Protein sequence: CASSLAAGQDTQYF.

This clonotype was detected a few times. The V and J genes are TRBV20-1 and TRBJ1-2; no clear D gene. The V and J ends lost 4 bases and 4 bases respectively, with 13 bases between them. The germline V gene encodes CDR1 DFQATT and CDR2 SNEGSKA (reference sequence). The CDR3 is 13 residues long. CDR3: CSATQPEGYGYTF. CDR3 coding DNA: TGCAGTGCTACCCAACCCGAGGGCTATGGCTACACCTTC.

This clonotype came up a few times. The chain carries TRBV6-1 and TRBJ2-5; tentative D call: TRBD2 (5 bases). Germline-derived CDR1 and CDR2 are MNHNS and SASEGT. This CDR3 region has 13 residues. Deletions cut 6 bases from V and 0 bases from J, with 8 bases between. This CDR3 reads CASRLGNQETQYF. CDR3 bases: TGTGCCAGCAGACTAGGGAACCAAGAGACCCAGTACTTC.

CDR3 sequence reads: CASSSIAGAVSGANVLTF. The CDR3 nucleotides are TGTGCCAGCAGCTCTATAGCGGGAGCGGTCTCTGGGGCCAACGTCCTGACTTTC. The chain is built from TRBV12-3 or TRBV12-4 and TRBJ2-6, with 9 bases matching TRBD2. The V and J ends lost 6 bases and 0 bases, in that order; junction bases with no gene match: 9. This CDR3 is built from 18 residues.

This clonotype was detected a few times. The chain recombines TRBV18 with TRBJ2-7, with TRBD1 identical over 10 bases. J lost 4 bases, V lost 2 bases, and 5 bases had no gene match. Germline assignment: CDR1 KGHSH and CDR2 LQKENI. This CDR3 is 15 amino acids long. CDR3 sequence reads: CASSPGDRGSYEQYF. CDR3 DNA: TGTGCCAGCTCACCAGGGGACAGGGGTTCGTACGAGCAGTACTTC.

The CDR3 DNA is TGTGCCATCTCAGGCGGGGGACGGGACTACGAGAAGCAGTACTTC. As protein: CAISGGGRDYEKQYF. The rearrangement joins TRBV7-9 to TRBJ2-7, with TRBD2 matching over 7 bases. The CDR3 totals 15 residues. The V segment lost 10 bases and the J segment 8 bases; nucleotides outside the gene matches: 20. The V gene's germline CDR1 is SEHNR and CDR2 FQNEAQ (reference sequence).

This clonotype showed up just a few times. The chain combines TRBV20-1 with TRBJ1-2; TRBD1 matches at 9 bases. Germline CDR1 is DFQATT and CDR2 is SNEGSKA (reference sequence). With 5 bases clipped from V and 1 base from J, the junction kept 14 bases outside the gene matches. The CDR3 runs to 17 residues. CDR3 in DNA: TGCAGTGCTGGAAACCTACAGGGGGCCTTCGGTAACTATGGCTACACCTTC. It yields the protein CSAGNLQGAFGNYGYTF.

The CDR3 region has the DNA TGCGCCAGCAGCCAAGCAGGGGCTGCCGACACCTACGAGCAGTACTTC. Its translation: CASSQAGAADTYEQYF. This chain uses TRBV4-1 with TRBJ2-7; perhaps TRBD1 as D (6 bases). The length of the CDR3 is 16 residues. The germline V gene has CDR1 MGHRA and CDR2 YSYEKL. V gave up 1 base and J gave up 2 bases, with 15 bases separating them.